The TCR beta chain described here comes from a study of cytomegalovirus exposure and HLA in healthy donors. Between the trimmed V and J ends, which lost 4 bases and 5 bases, there was a span of 14 bases. Per germline, CDR1 MNHEY and CDR2 SMNVEV (reference sequence). The CDR3 has 14 amino acids. Here immunoSEQ multiplex PCR was the method, and the copy in TCRdb shows in-frame clones only, minus some. The table records fewer than 400,000 clones, over 75% of them present only once. This clonotype was sampled from a young man in good health and CMV-seronegative. This chain joins TRBV27 and TRBJ1-1; D not certain. Input material: PBMCs. The CDR3 loop reads CASSSGETRTEAFF. As DNA, the CDR3 is TGTGCCAGCAGTTCTGGGGAGACAAGGACTGAAGCTTTCTTT.